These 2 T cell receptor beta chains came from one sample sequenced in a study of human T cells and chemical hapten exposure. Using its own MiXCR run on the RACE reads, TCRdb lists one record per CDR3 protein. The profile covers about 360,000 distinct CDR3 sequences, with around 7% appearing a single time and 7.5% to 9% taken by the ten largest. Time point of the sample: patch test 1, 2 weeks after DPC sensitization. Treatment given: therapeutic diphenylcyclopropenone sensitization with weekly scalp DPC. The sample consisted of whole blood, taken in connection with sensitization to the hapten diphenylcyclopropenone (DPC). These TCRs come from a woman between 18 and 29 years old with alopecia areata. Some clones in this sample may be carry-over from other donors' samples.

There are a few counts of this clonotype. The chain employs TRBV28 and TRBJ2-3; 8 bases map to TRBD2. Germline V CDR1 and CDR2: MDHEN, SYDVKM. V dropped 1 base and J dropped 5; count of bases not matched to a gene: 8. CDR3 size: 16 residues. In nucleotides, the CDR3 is TGTGCCAGCAGTTTATCGGGCGGGGGGCAGAGAGATACGCAGTATTTT. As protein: CASSLSGGGQRDTQYF.

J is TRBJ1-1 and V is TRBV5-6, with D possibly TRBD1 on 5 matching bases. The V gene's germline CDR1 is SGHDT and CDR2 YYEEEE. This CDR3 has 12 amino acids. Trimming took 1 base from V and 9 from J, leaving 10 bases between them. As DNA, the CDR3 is TGTGCCAGCAGCTTGAGGGGCAGTAAAGCTTTCTTT. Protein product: CASSLRGSKAFF.